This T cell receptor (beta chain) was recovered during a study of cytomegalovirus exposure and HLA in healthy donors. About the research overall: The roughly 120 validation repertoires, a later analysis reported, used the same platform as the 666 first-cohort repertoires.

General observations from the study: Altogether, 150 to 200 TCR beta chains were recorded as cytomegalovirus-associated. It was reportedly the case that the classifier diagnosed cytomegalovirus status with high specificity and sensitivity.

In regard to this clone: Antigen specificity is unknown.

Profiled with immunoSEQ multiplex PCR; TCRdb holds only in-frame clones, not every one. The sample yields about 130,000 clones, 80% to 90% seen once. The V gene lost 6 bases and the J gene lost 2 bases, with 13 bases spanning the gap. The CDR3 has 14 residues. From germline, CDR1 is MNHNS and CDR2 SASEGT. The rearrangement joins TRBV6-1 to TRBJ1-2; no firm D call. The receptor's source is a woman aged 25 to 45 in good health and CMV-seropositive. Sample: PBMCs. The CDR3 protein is CASSGSAANYGYTF. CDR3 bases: TGTGCCAGCAGCGGGTCGGCAGCGAACTATGGCTACACCTTC.